Each of the 29 T cell receptor beta chains below was sequenced from the same sample in a study of blood T cell repertoires in COVID-19. This table comes from immunoSEQ multiplex PCR, and its TCRdb copy is limited to in-frame clones, with some not included. The repertoire holds around 300,000 clones, with 75% to 90% as singletons. The specimen was PBMCs or T cells enriched from blood (not recorded which). The receptors here all came from a young man who had recovered from COVID-19.

The chain joins TRBV7-2 to TRBJ2-2; 11 bases are shared with TRBD2. The germline V gene encodes CDR1 SGHTA and CDR2 FQGNSA. This CDR3 region has 19 residues. With V trimmed by 0 bases and J by 7 bases, 13 bases remained unmatched. In DNA, the CDR3 is TGTGCCAGCAGCTTAGCCCACGGAGGGGTAGCGGGGGGGATCGGGGAGCTGTTTTTT. Residues: CASSLAHGGVAGGIGELFF. The full variable domain, in which reference TRBV7-2 and TRBJ2-2 provide the parts outside the CDR3, is GAGVSQSPSNKVTEKGKDVELRCDPISGHTALYWYRQSLGQGLEFLIYFQGNSAPDKSGLPSDRFSAERTGGSVSTLTIQRTQQEDSAVYLCASSLAHGGVAGGIGELFFGEGSRLTVL.

The rearrangement links TRBV6-2 or TRBV6-3 to TRBJ1-2; possibly TRBD1 for D (6 bases). Germline V gene lookup returns CDR1 MNHEY and CDR2 SVGEGT. Trimming stripped 6 bases from V and 8 bases from J, with 16 bases between. The CDR3 length is 13 residues. The CDR3: CASSYQGPGGYTF. The CDR3, as DNA: TGTGCCAGCAGCTATCAGGGGCCGGGAGGCTACACCTTC.

V gene TRBV21-1 combines with J gene TRBJ2-1; TRBD2 reflects the table's D call only, with no check against the DNA. TRBV21-1 counts as a pseudogene. The CDR3 runs to 14 residues. The CDR3 loop is CASSEERGGNEQFF. CDR3 sequence (DNA): TGTGCCAGCAGCGAAGAGCGGGGGGGGAATGAGCAGTTCTTC.

V and J are TRBV5-1 and TRBJ1-5; 11 nucleotides line up with TRBD1. The germline CDR1 and CDR2 sequences are SGHRS and YFSETQ. The CDR3 has 15 amino acids. V lost 3 bases and J lost 1; bases outside the gene matches: 0. CDR3 nucleotides: TGCGCCAGCAGCTGGACAGGGGGCAGCAATCAGCCCCAGCATTTT. Its translation is CASSWTGGSNQPQHF.

The table lists this clone with a count of one. The chain has TRBV19 and TRBJ1-1; 8 positions match TRBD1. The CDR3 covers 15 residues. V shed 3 bases, J shed 1 base, and the junction held 4 bases outside the gene matches. Germline CDR1 LNHDA, CDR2 SQIVND (reference sequence). CDR3 nucleotides: TGTGCCAGTAGTATCCGGACAGGGCAGAACACTGAAGCTTTCTTT. It is translated as CASSIRTGQNTEAFF.

The sample holds a few counts of this clone. V and J are TRBV28 and TRBJ1-6; D gene uncertain. The CDR3 consists of 17 residues. V lost 3 bases to trimming and J lost 0 bases, with 12 bases between them. Germline V gene data show CDR1 as MDHEN and CDR2 as SYDVKM. The CDR3 region is CASSFGSGRSYNSPLHF. CDR3 nucleotide sequence: TGTGCCAGCAGTTTTGGATCAGGCCGCTCCTATAATTCACCCCTCCACTTT.

This clone was detected once. This chain connects TRBV4-1 to TRBJ1-1; D unclear. The CDR3 totals 16 residues. CDR1 MGHRA and CDR2 YSYEKL come from the germline V gene. The V end was cut by 0 bases, the J end by 4 bases, with 15 bases between. The CDR3 here is CASSQDHIGLATEAFF. CDR3 sequence (DNA): TGCGCCAGCAGCCAAGATCATATAGGACTCGCCACTGAAGCTTTCTTT.

The chain joins TRBV6-5 to TRBJ1-2, with 10 nucleotides matching TRBD1. The germline V gene encodes CDR1 MNHEY and CDR2 SVGAGI. Losses at the gene ends were 6 bases for V and 6 bases for J; bases not matched to a gene: 7. CDR3 size: 14 residues. CDR3 amino acids: CASRPTGGADGYTF. The CDR3 nucleotides are TGTGCCAGCAGGCCGACAGGGGGCGCGGATGGCTACACCTTC.

This chain links TRBV4-2 with TRBJ2-3; perhaps TRBD2 as D (7 bases). Per germline, CDR1 LGHNA and CDR2 YNFKEQ. The CDR3 has 17 residues. V was cut by 1 base and J by 2 bases, with 16 bases left in between. The CDR3 sequence is CASSQATGGAFTDTQYF. The CDR3, as DNA: TGTGCCAGCAGCCAAGCTACGGGGGGCGCGTTCACAGATACGCAGTATTTT.

The CDR3 region has the DNA TGTGCCACCGGCGACGTAACGGGGGCCTACAATGAGCAGTTCTTC. This translates into CATGDVTGAYNEQFF. The gene calls are TRBV10-3 and TRBJ2-1, with D possibly TRBD2 on 6 matching bases. CDR1 is ENHRY, CDR2 SYGVKD, per germline. V was cut by 10 bases and J by 2 bases, with 18 bases left in between. CDR3 length: 15 amino acids.

This chain links TRBV18 with TRBJ1-1; D gene ambiguous. Trimming took 2 bases from V and 0 from J, leaving 7 bases between them. The CDR3 length is 14 residues. The germline V gene has CDR1 KGHSH and CDR2 LQKENI. CDR3 protein: CASSPRRMNTEAFF. The CDR3 DNA sequence: TGTGCCAGCTCACCAAGGCGGATGAACACTGAAGCTTTCTTT.

This clone was counted between two and nine times. The chain recombines TRBV27 with TRBJ2-1, with 9 bases that match TRBD1. Trimming cost V 5 bases and J 9 bases; bases outside gene matches: 23. The CDR3 sequence is 19 residues long. Germline assignment: CDR1 MNHEY and CDR2 SMNVEV (reference sequence). The CDR3 DNA reads as TGTGCCAGCAGTCCCGGGACAGGGATGTACTTAGTCACCATTTTTGAGCAGTTCTTC. Amino acids: CASSPGTGMYLVTIFEQFF.

V usage is TRBV6-5 and J usage is TRBJ2-7, with D possibly TRBD1 on 6 matching bases. From germline, CDR1 is MNHEY and CDR2 SVGAGI. The V end was cut by 0 bases, the J end by 1 base, with 13 bases between. This CDR3 has 16 amino acids. CDR3 residues: CASSYSRGQKSYEQYF. Here the CDR3 DNA reads TGTGCCAGCAGTTACTCCAGAGGACAGAAATCCTACGAGCAGTACTTC.

In this sample, this clone turned up a few times. The chain is built from TRBV11-2 and TRBJ2-7; a weak D match, TRBD2 (6 bases). The germline V gene encodes CDR1 SGHAT and CDR2 FQNNGV. Trimming removed 5 bases from V and 3 bases from J, with 11 bases in between. The CDR3 sequence is 13 residues long. The CDR3 DNA reads as TGTGCCAGCAGCCACGGGACTTACTACGAGCAGTACTTC. As protein: CASSHGTYYEQYF. Full variable domain (rest looked up from reference TRBV11-2 and TRBJ2-7): EAGVAQSPRYKIIEKRQSVAFWCNPISGHATLYWYQQILGQGPKLLIQFQNNGVVDDSQLPKDRFSAERLKGVDSTLKIQPAKLEDSAVYLCASSHGTYYEQYFGPGTRLTVT.

The chain has TRBV11-3 and TRBJ2-7; 8 positions agree with TRBD1. CDR3 length: 12 amino acids. J gave up 5 bases and V 5 bases, and 2 bases lay outside the gene matches. The V gene's germline CDR1 is SGHNT and CDR2 YENEEA. CDR3 in DNA: TGTGCCAGCAGCCCGACAGGGGACGAGCAGTACTTC. Amino acid sequence: CASSPTGDEQYF.

Here the CDR3 reads CASSSGEEETQYF. DNA of the CDR3: TGTGCCAGCAGCTCGGGAGAGGAAGAGACCCAGTACTTC. J is TRBJ2-5 and V is TRBV7-9, with D perhaps TRBD2 (6 bases). The germline V gene encodes CDR1 SEHNR and CDR2 FQNEAQ (reference sequence). This CDR3 spans 13 amino acids. V was clipped by 4 bases and J by 3 bases, with 9 bases between them.

V gene TRBV11-1 combines with J gene TRBJ1-6, with no clear D. From germline, CDR1 is SGHAT and CDR2 FQDESV (reference sequence). V was clipped by 2 bases and J by 0 bases, with 8 bases between them. The CDR3 has 16 amino acids. In DNA, the CDR3 is TGTGCCAGCAGCTTATATCACTTCTCCTATAATTCACCCCTCCACTTT. Its translation is CASSLYHFSYNSPLHF.

CDR3 loop: CASSFTGAVREQYF. The CDR3 nucleotides read TGTGCCAGCAGTTTCACAGGGGCTGTACGCGAGCAGTACTTC. The V call is TRBV27, the J call TRBJ2-7, with 7 nucleotides matching TRBD1. With V trimmed by 3 bases and J by 6 bases, 8 bases remained unmatched. Germline loops: CDR1 MNHEY, CDR2 SMNVEV (reference sequence). This CDR3 is built from 14 residues.

The chain has TRBV7-9 and TRBJ2-2; 8 bases fit TRBD1. Germline trimming cut 5 bases from V and 6 bases from J; bases unmatched to any gene: 8. Germline CDR1 reads SEHNR; CDR2 reads FQNEAQ (reference sequence). This CDR3 is built from 15 residues. CDR3 residues: CASSRDRGSPGELFF. The CDR3 DNA is TGTGCCAGCAGCCGTGACAGGGGATCGCCCGGGGAGCTGTTTTTT.

The chain carries TRBV10-1 and TRBJ1-3, with unresolved D. Trimming removed 5 bases at V and 4 bases at J, with 9 bases between. Germline V gene sequence: CDR1 WNHNN, CDR2 SYGVQD (reference sequence). The CDR3 totals 13 residues. CDR3 residues: CASSPGVGNTIYF. CDR3 coding DNA: TGCGCCAGCAGTCCCGGAGTCGGAAACACCATATATTTT.

The J gene is TRBJ1-1, the V gene TRBV18, with 11 bases matching TRBD1. Per the germline V gene, CDR1 is KGHSH and CDR2 is LQKENI. After removal of 3 bases from V and 6 bases from J, the junction contained 9 bases not matched to a gene. This CDR3 has 16 amino acids. CDR3 in amino acids: CASSPTRDRGWPEAFF. CDR3 nucleotide sequence: TGTGCCAGCTCACCGACTCGGGACAGGGGGTGGCCTGAAGCTTTCTTT.

The chain is built from TRBV5-6 and TRBJ1-1; D may be TRBD1 (5 bases). This CDR3 is built from 15 residues. Trimming took off 5 bases at V and 0 bases at J, with 14 bases between the two ends. Germline assignment: CDR1 SGHDT and CDR2 YYEEEE. The CDR3 DNA sequence: TGTGCCAGCAGTCAGCCCTGGGGCGTGAACACTGAAGCTTTCTTT. This sequence encodes CASSQPWGVNTEAFF.

V gene TRBV2 combines with J gene TRBJ2-7; D unclear. The CDR3 length is 11 residues. Trimming took off 8 bases at V and 3 bases at J, with 8 bases between the two ends. Germline loops: CDR1 SNHLY, CDR2 FYNNEI. In nucleotides, the CDR3 is TGTGCCAGCTCCGAGGACTACGAGCAGTACTTC. Protein sequence: CASSEDYEQYF.

The rearrangement joins TRBV4-1 to TRBJ1-6; D is perhaps TRBD1 (6 bases). The CDR3 is made up of 17 amino acids. The ends were cut back, 1 base at V and 10 bases at J, with 20 bases in the middle. Germline CDR1 is MGHRA and CDR2 is YSYEKL. DNA for the CDR3: TGCGCCAGCAGCCAAGTTCCCTTTTGGCAGGGACAATCACCCCTCCACTTT. Protein sequence: CASSQVPFWQGQSPLHF.

The chain links TRBV10-3 to TRBJ2-2, with 7 nucleotides matching TRBD1. The germline gives CDR1 ENHRY, CDR2 SYGVKD. V shed 4 bases and J 2 bases; nucleotides not matched to a gene: 1. CDR3 size: 14 residues. The CDR3 DNA follows: TGTGCCATCAGTGGGGACAGAAACACCGGGGAGCTGTTTTTT. It translates to CAISGDRNTGELFF.

This clone was counted a single time. This chain connects TRBV7-9 to TRBJ1-1, with no clear D. This CDR3 comprises 14 residues. V was pared by 5 bases and J by 6 bases, with 16 bases between. Looked up from germline, CDR1 is SEHNR and CDR2 is FQNEAQ (reference sequence). This CDR3 reads CASSPDLSMAEAFF. CDR3 DNA sequence: TGTGCCAGCAGCCCGGACTTATCGATGGCTGAAGCTTTCTTT. Full variable domain (missing parts from reference TRBV7-9 and TRBJ1-1): DTGVSQNPRHKITKRGQNVTFRCDPISEHNRLYWYRQTLGQGPEFLTYFQNEAQLEKSRLLSDRFSAERPKGSFSTLEIQRTEQGDSAMYLCASSPDLSMAEAFFGQGTRLTVV.

The chain combines TRBV2 with TRBJ1-3; 9 bases fit TRBD1. Germline V gene sequence: CDR1 SNHLY, CDR2 FYNNEI. There are 18 residues in the CDR3. V lost 2 bases, J lost 1 base, and 9 bases stayed unmatched. The CDR3 DNA sequence: TGTGCCAGCAGTGAACGGGCCCTCGGGACAGGGTCTGGAAACACCATATATTTT. It translates to CASSERALGTGSGNTIYF.

The chain is built from TRBV5-4 and TRBJ2-1; TRBD1 aligns across 8 bases. The germline V gene has CDR1 SGHNT and CDR2 YYREEE (reference sequence). V gave up 0 bases and J gave up 2 bases; unmatched junction bases: 10. The CDR3 has 18 amino acids. This CDR3 is CASSLDNSPQGAYNEQFF. The CDR3 region has the DNA TGTGCCAGCAGCTTGGACAATTCGCCACAGGGGGCCTACAATGAGCAGTTCTTC. The whole variable domain, remainder taken from reference TRBV5-4 and TRBJ2-1, is ETGVTQSPTHLIKTRGQQVTLRCSSQSGHNTVSWYQQALGQGPQFIFQYYREEENGRGNFPPRFSGLQFPNYSSELNVNALELDDSALYLCASSLDNSPQGAYNEQFFGPGTRLTVL.

V and J are TRBV10-1 and TRBJ2-3, with 8 bases lining up with TRBD1. V lost 5 bases, J lost 3 bases, and 7 bases stayed unmatched. Germline V gene lookup returns CDR1 WNHNN and CDR2 SYGVQD (reference sequence). The CDR3 totals 15 residues. DNA for the CDR3: TGCGCCAGCAGTACAGGGGGGAGAAAAACAGATACGCAGTATTTT. Translated, it gives CASSTGGRKTDTQYF.